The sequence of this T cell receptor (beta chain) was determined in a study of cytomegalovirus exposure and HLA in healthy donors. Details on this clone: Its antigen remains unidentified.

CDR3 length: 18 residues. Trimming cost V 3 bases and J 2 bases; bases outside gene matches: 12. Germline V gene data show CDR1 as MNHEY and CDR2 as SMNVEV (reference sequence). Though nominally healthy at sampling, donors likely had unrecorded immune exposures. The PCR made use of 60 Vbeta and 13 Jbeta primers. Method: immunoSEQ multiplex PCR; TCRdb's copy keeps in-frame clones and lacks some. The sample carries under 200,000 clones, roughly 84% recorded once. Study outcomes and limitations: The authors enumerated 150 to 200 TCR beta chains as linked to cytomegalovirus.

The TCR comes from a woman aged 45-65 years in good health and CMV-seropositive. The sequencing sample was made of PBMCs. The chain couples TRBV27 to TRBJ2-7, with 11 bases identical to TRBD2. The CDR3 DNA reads TGTGCCAGCAGTTTTAGAGTAGCGGGGGGGCGGGGTCCCTACGAGCAGTACTTC. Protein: CASSFRVAGGRGPYEQYF.